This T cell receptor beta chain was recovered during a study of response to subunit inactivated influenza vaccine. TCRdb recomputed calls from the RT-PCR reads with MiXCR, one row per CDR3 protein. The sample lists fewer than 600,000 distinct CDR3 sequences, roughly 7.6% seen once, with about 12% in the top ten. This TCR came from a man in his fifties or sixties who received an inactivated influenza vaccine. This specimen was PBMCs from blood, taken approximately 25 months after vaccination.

The CDR3 reads CSADRQGRFTEAFF. As DNA, the CDR3 is TGCAGTGCAGACCGACAGGGTAGATTCACTGAAGCTTTCTTT. V gene TRBV20-1 combines with J gene TRBJ1-1; 7 nucleotides match TRBD1. The germline CDR1 and CDR2 sequences are DFQATT and SNEGSKA (reference sequence). V lost 6 bases to trimming and J lost 4 bases; unmatched junction nucleotides: 11. This CDR3 spans 14 amino acids.